The clone carrying this TCR beta chain has a count of ten or more. Antigen unknown. This specimen belongs to a study of T-cell reconstitution after alpha-beta-depleted transplantation in children. Study-wide results and caveats: The origin of alpha-beta T cells about two months after transplant was reportedly several hundred expanded graft clones.

The CDR3 spans 14 residues. Trimming took 6 bases from V and 3 from J, leaving 12 bases between them. Molecular barcoding with unique molecular identifiers was used for the TCRbeta library. TCRdb re-called the PCR reads through MiXCR, storing one row per CDR3 protein. The profile shows 450,000 to 600,000 distinct CDR3 sequences, 10% of them singletons. The gene calls are TRBV12-3 or TRBV12-4 and TRBJ2-1, with D tentatively TRBD1 (6 bases). The specimen was PBMCs, collected before TCRalphabeta/CD19-depleted stem cell transplant. This TCR was sampled from a child younger than 10 with inherited bone marrow failure, due to receive a stem cell transplant. The CDR3 DNA reads TGTGCCAGCAGCCCACAGGGTAGCTACAATGAGCAGTTCTTC. Translation gives CASSPQGSYNEQFF.